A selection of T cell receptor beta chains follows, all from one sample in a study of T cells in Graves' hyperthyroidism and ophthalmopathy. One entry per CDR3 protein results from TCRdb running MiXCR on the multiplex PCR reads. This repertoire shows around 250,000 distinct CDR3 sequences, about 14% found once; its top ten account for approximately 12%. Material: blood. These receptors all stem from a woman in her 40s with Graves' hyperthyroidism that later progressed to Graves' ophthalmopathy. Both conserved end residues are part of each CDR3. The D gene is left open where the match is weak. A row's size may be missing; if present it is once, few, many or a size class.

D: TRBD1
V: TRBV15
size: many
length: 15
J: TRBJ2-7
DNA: TGTGCCACCAGCAGCTTGGGCAGGGGGCTGGGCGAGCAGTACTTC
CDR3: CATSSLGRGLGEQYF

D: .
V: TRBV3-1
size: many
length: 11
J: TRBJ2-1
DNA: TGTGCCAGCAGTACGATTGCTGAGCAGTTCTTC
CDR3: CASSTIAEQFF

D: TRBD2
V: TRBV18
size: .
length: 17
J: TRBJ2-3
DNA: TGTGCCAGCTCCCAACGGGCGGGAGGCCTCCGGACAGATACGCAGTATTTT
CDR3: CASSQRAGGLRTDTQYF

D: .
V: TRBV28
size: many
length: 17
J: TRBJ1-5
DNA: TGTGCCAGCAGTTTATGGTCAGGGGCTCCTTCCAATCAGCCCCAGCATTTT
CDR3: CASSLWSGAPSNQPQHF

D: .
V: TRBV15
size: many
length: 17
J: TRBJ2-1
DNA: TGTGCCACCAGCAGAGATTTTGGGACTTGGACGGTGAATGAGCAGTTCTTC
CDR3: CATSRDFGTWTVNEQFF

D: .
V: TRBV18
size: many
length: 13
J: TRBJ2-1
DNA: TGTGCCAGCTCACCGACCAGTGTCCGGGAGCAGTTCTTC
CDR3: CASSPTSVREQFF

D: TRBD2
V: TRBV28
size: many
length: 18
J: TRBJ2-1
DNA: TGTGCCAGCAAATCCGGGACTAGCGGGATAAACTCCTACAATGAGCAGTTCTTC
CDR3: CASKSGTSGINSYNEQFF

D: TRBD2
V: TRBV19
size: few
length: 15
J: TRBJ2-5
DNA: TGTGCCAGTGGTAGACTAGCGGGAGTCCGGGAGACCCAGTACTTC
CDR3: CASGRLAGVRETQYF

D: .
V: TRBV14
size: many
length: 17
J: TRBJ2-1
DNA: TGTGCCAGCAGCCAAGGGGTAGCGGCCCTGAGGTACAATGAGCAGTTCTTC
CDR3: CASSQGVAALRYNEQFF

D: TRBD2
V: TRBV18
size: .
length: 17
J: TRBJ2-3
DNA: TGTGCCAGCTCACCATCGGGAGCGGGAGCTGGTATGAATACGGAGTATTTT
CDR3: CASSPSGAGAGMNTEYF

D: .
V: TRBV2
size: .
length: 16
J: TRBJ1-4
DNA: TGTGCCAGCAGTGAAGAACGCTGGGAAACTAATGAAAAACTGTTTTTT
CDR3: CASSEERWETNEKLFF

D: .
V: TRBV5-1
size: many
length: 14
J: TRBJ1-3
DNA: TGCGCCAGCAGCTTGTCAGGGACTGGAAACACCATATATTTT
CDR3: CASSLSGTGNTIYF

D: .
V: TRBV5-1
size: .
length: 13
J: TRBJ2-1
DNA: TGCGCCAGCAGCTTTGGACAGAGCGATGAGCAGTTCTTC
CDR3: CASSFGQSDEQFF

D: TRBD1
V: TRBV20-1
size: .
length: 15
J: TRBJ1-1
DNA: TGCAGTGCTAGTAAGGGGGCGATTGTATACACTGAAGCTTTCTTT
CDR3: CSASKGAIVYTEAFF

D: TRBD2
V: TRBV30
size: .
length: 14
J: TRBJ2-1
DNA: TGTGCCTGGGAAACTAGCGGTTTCTACAATGAGCAGTTCTTC
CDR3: CAWETSGFYNEQFF

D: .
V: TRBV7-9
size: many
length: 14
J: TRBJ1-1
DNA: TGTGCCAGCAGCAAGGACTTACTGAACACTGAAGCTTTCTTT
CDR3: CASSKDLLNTEAFF

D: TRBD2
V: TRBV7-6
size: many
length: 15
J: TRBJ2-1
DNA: TGTGCCAGCAGCTTAATGGGAGGGCCTAGCAATGAGCAGTTCTTC
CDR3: CASSLMGGPSNEQFF

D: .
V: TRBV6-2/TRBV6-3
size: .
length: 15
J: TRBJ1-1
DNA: TGTGCCAGCAGTCGCTCCGGGACCGAAAACACTGAAGCTTTCTTT
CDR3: CASSRSGTENTEAFF

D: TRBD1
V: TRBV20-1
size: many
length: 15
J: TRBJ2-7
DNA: TGCAGTGCTGCCGGGAACAGGGGGCACTCCTACGAGCAGTACTTC
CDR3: CSAAGNRGHSYEQYF

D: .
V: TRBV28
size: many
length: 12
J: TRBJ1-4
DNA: TGTGCCAGCAGTTGGAACAATGAAAAACTGTTTTTT
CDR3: CASSWNNEKLFF

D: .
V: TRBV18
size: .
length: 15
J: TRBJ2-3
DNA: TGTGCCAGCTCACCCCCGGCCCCCGGTCATAATACGCAGTATTTT
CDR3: CASSPPAPGHNTQYF

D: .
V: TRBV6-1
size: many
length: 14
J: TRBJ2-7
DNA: TGTGCCAGCAGTTCTACCAGGGATTCCTACGAGCAGTACTTC
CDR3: CASSSTRDSYEQYF

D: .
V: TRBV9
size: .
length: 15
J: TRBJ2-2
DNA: TGTGCCAGCAGCGTAGTCCCCGGGGTCACCGGGGAGCTGTTTTTT
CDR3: CASSVVPGVTGELFF

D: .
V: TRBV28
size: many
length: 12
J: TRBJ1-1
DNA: TGTGCCAGCAGTGGAATAACTTGGGAAGCTTTCTTT
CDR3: CASSGITWEAFF